This TCR beta chain was found in a study of cytomegalovirus exposure and HLA in healthy donors. Overall study results and limits: Some TCR beta chains (164 of them) were listed as cytomegalovirus-associated. Likely technical artifact: a cluster of highly shared sequence variants.

Donors were nominally healthy when sampled, though unrecorded immune exposures were likely. Trimming stripped 0 bases from V and 2 bases from J, with 13 bases between. The CDR3 consists of 16 residues. In germline, CDR1 is SGHTA, CDR2 FQGNSA. PCR employed 60 Vbeta and 13 Jbeta primers. Some clones are missing from TCRdb's copy, which holds only in-frame ones; the method was immunoSEQ multiplex PCR. The sample carries around 140,000 clones, roughly 80% recorded once. Comments on this clone: Its antigen is not known.

The J gene is TRBJ1-2, the V gene TRBV7-2; D unresolved. The sequenced sample consisted of PBMCs. The TCR originated in a man aged 35 to 55 in good health and CMV-seronegative. DNA of the CDR3: TGTGCCAGCAGCTTAGCGCGGGGAGGGATGAACTATGGCTACACCTTC. As protein: CASSLARGGMNYGYTF.